The sequence of this T cell receptor (beta chain) was determined in a study of Graves' ophthalmopathy and Graves' hyperthyroidism. As for the study in general: Pretreatment peripheral blood was obtained at initial diagnosis.

The CDR3 is 11 amino acids. Germline V gene sequence: CDR1 SQVTM, CDR2 ANQGSEA. Researchers took RNA transcripts and amplified TCR beta CDR3 regions from them. RT-PCR in the first round used HTBI primers; a second-round multiplex PCR followed. TCRdb analysed the multiplex PCR reads with MiXCR anew, one entry per CDR3 protein. The sample lists about 240,000 distinct CDR3 sequences; around 45% were seen once. Material for sequencing was peripheral blood. The V and J genes are TRBV29-1 and TRBJ2-5; D is unclear. The DNA end favors TRBJ2-4, so the J call may be wrong. The source is an adult man with Graves' ophthalmopathy. Here the CDR3 DNA reads TGCAGCGTTAGGCGAAAAAACATTCAGTACTTC. Amino acid sequence: CSVRRKNIQYF.